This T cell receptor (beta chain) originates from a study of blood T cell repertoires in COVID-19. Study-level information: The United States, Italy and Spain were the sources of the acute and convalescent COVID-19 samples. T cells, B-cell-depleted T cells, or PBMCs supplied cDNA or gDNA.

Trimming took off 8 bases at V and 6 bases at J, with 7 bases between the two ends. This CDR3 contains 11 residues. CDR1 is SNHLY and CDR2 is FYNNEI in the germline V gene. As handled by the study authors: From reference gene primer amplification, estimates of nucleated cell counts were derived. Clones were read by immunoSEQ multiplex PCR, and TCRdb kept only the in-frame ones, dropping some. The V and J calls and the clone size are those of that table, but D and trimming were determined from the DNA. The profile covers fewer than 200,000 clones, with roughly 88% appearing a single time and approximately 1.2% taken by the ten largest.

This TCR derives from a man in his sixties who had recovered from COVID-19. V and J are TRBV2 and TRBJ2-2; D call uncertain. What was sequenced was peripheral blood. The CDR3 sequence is CASLIPGELFF. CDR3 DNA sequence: TGTGCCAGCTTAATCCCCGGGGAGCTGTTTTTT. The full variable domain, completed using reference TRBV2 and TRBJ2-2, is EPEVTQTPSHQVTQMGQEVILRCVPISNHLYFYWYRQILGQKVEFLVSFYNNEISEKSEIFDDQFSVERPDGSNFTLKIRSTKLEDSAMYFCASLIPGELFFGEGSRLTVL.